The next 32 T cell receptor beta chains were all read from a single sample in a study of cytomegalovirus exposure and HLA in healthy donors. In the PCR, 60 Vbeta and 13 Jbeta primers were used. TCRdb's copy holds only in-frame clones and misses some; the assay was immunoSEQ multiplex PCR. The profile shows 100,000 or so clones, around 85% of them singletons. Sequencing was carried out using PBMCs. The receptors come from a man aged 30 to 45 in good health and CMV-seronegative.

V gene TRBV10-3 combines with J gene TRBJ2-7; weak D call: TRBD2 (6 bases). CDR1 is ENHRY, CDR2 SYGVKD, per germline. The CDR3 loop spans 13 amino acids. Trimming left V 6 bases short and J 3 bases short, with 12 bases between. The CDR3: CAIRTGTGYEQYF. The CDR3 bases are TGTGCCATCAGGACCGGGACTGGCTACGAGCAGTACTTC.

This clone was seen a few times. The chain employs TRBV5-5 and TRBJ1-1; D perhaps matches TRBD1 (5 bases). The CDR3 totals 13 residues. Between the trimmed V and J ends, which lost 0 bases and 4 bases, there was a span of 7 bases. Germline CDR1 is SGHKS and CDR2 is YYEKEE (reference sequence). Here the CDR3 DNA reads TGTGCCAGCAGCTTGGGAACAGGCACTGAAGCTTTCTTT. Translated, it gives CASSLGTGTEAFF.

This clone appeared a few times. The genes are TRBV14 and TRBJ2-5, with a weak D call TRBD2 (5 bases). Germline-derived CDR1 and CDR2 are SGHDN and FVKESK. The CDR3 loop spans 15 amino acids. V was trimmed by 0 bases and J by 1 base, leaving 9 bases between them. The CDR3 spells CASSQDEGTQETQYF. In DNA, the CDR3 is TGTGCCAGCAGCCAAGATGAGGGCACCCAAGAGACCCAGTACTTC.

V and J are TRBV6-1 and TRBJ1-5; no firm D call. The CDR3 is 15 amino acids. Germline CDR1 is MNHNS and CDR2 is SASEGT. The V and J ends lost 0 bases and 0 bases respectively, with 6 bases between them. CDR3 bases: TGTGCCAGCAGTGAAGCGCAGAATAGCAATCAGCCCCAGCATTTT. Its translation is CASSEAQNSNQPQHF.

The rearrangement uses TRBV19 and TRBJ2-5; TRBD2 agrees at 10 bases. The CDR3 sequence is 14 residues long. V was clipped by 6 bases and J by 6 bases; unmatched bases: 7. Per the germline V gene, CDR1 is LNHDA and CDR2 is SQIVND (reference sequence). The CDR3 spells CASSSSGRGKTQYF. CDR3 sequence (DNA): TGTGCCAGTAGCTCTAGCGGGAGAGGGAAGACCCAGTACTTC.

This clone came up a few times. The chain couples TRBV30 to TRBJ2-5; the D gene is possibly TRBD1 (7 bases). V was cut by 0 bases and J by 5 bases, with 16 bases left in between. The CDR3 contains 15 residues. CDR1 is GTSNPN, CDR2 SVGIG, per germline (reference sequence). The CDR3 protein is CAWSVNRGGWETQYF. In nucleotides, the CDR3 is TGTGCCTGGAGTGTAAACAGGGGAGGTTGGGAGACCCAGTACTTC.

V is TRBV18 and J is TRBJ1-5; TRBD1 agrees at 8 bases. Germline CDR1 and CDR2: KGHSH and LQKENI. The CDR3 loop spans 14 amino acids. The junction had 2 bases not matched to a gene; V was cut back by 5 bases and J by 2 bases. The CDR3 bases are TGTGCCAGCTCATTGGACAGGGGCAATCAGCCCCAGCATTTT. Residues: CASSLDRGNQPQHF.

This clone appeared once. The chain joins TRBV19 to TRBJ2-5; the match to TRBD1 covers 8 bases. With 6 bases clipped from V and 5 bases from J, the junction kept 11 bases outside the gene matches. CDR3 length: 15 amino acids. The germline V gene encodes CDR1 LNHDA and CDR2 SQIVND (reference sequence). CDR3 sequence: CASSRSGQVRETQYF. CDR3 DNA: TGTGCCAGTAGCCGGTCGGGACAGGTACGGGAGACCCAGTACTTC.

The rearrangement joins TRBV6-6 to TRBJ2-5, with no clear D. The V gene lost 6 bases and the J gene lost 0 bases, with 14 bases spanning the gap. Germline CDR1 MNHNY, CDR2 SVGAGI (reference sequence). The CDR3 runs 15 residues. CDR3 sequence (DNA): TGTGCCAGCAGACCGCAAACGGTTCACCAAGAGACCCAGTACTTC. Encoded protein: CASRPQTVHQETQYF.

The chain employs TRBV2 and TRBJ1-4, with TRBD1 matching 7 bases. The CDR3 is made up of 15 amino acids. Germline CDR1 SNHLY, CDR2 FYNNEI. V dropped 6 bases and J dropped 7; count of bases not matched to a gene: 11. CDR3 residues: CASSGRDSVGEKLFF. The CDR3 region has the DNA TGTGCCAGCAGCGGACGGGACAGTGTGGGTGAAAAACTGTTTTTT.

This chain links TRBV9 with TRBJ1-5; perhaps TRBD1 as D (6 bases). With 0 bases removed from V and 3 bases from J, the gap between germline ends came to 10 bases. Germline V gene data show CDR1 as SGDLS and CDR2 as YYNGEE. The CDR3 loop spans 15 amino acids. The CDR3 sequence is CASSVEGGPNQPQHF. The CDR3 bases are TGTGCCAGCAGCGTAGAGGGGGGGCCCAATCAGCCCCAGCATTTT.

The J gene is TRBJ2-5, the V gene TRBV5-4; a weak D match, TRBD2 (7 bases). The CDR3 loop spans 15 amino acids. CDR1 SGHNT and CDR2 YYREEE come from the germline V gene (reference sequence). The germline V and J ends were trimmed by 5 bases and 0 bases, with 14 bases remaining between them. CDR3 bases: TGTGCCAGCAGGGGGGGGGCGGGCCACCAAGAGACCCAGTACTTC. Translated: CASRGGAGHQETQYF.

The V gene is TRBV6-1, the J gene TRBJ1-2; tentative D call: TRBD1 (6 bases). The CDR3 totals 16 residues. V was clipped by 3 bases and J by 4 bases, with 18 bases between them. Germline V lookup: CDR1 MNHNS, CDR2 SASEGT. The CDR3 DNA is TGTGCCAGCAGTGACCCCGGACAGATTCTCACCTATGGCTACACCTTC. It yields the protein CASSDPGQILTYGYTF.

The V and J genes are TRBV11-3 and TRBJ1-5, with 9 bases matching TRBD1. Trimming at V came to 5 bases and at J to 0 bases, leaving 11 bases not matched to a gene. CDR3 length equals 18 residues. The germline CDR1 and CDR2 sequences are SGHNT and YENEEA. Here the CDR3 reads CASSPRSDRGDSNQPQHF. CDR3 bases: TGTGCCAGCAGCCCCCGATCGGACAGGGGAGATAGCAATCAGCCCCAGCATTTT.

J is TRBJ2-3 and V is TRBV6-1, with TRBD2 identical over 9 bases. Trimming removed 5 bases from V and 4 bases from J; junction bases left unmatched: 1. CDR3 length equals 13 residues. Germline V gene lookup returns CDR1 MNHNS and CDR2 SASEGT. CDR3 bases: TGTGCCAGCAGTCGGACTAGCGCAGATACGCAGTATTTT. It yields the protein CASSRTSADTQYF.

The chain is built from TRBV5-6 and TRBJ1-5; D is ambiguous. The CDR3 extends over 14 amino acids. Germline V gene data show CDR1 as SGHDT and CDR2 as YYEEEE. The V and J ends lost 4 bases and 1 base respectively, with 9 bases between them. DNA for the CDR3: TGTGCCAGCAGCCCCGGGGTCAGCAATCAGCCCCAGCATTTT. Translating it yields CASSPGVSNQPQHF.

V usage is TRBV15 and J usage is TRBJ2-2; D is perhaps TRBD1 (5 bases). This CDR3 comprises 13 residues. Trimming stripped 4 bases from V and 7 bases from J, with 10 bases between. CDR1 LNHNV and CDR2 YYDKDF come from the germline V gene (reference sequence). DNA for the CDR3: TGTGCCACCAGCACAGGGTCGGGCGGGGAGCTGTTTTTT. Translating it yields CATSTGSGGELFF.

The V gene is TRBV9, the J gene TRBJ2-3; 12 nucleotides agree with TRBD2. The CDR3 has 17 amino acids. The germline V gene encodes CDR1 SGDLS and CDR2 YYNGEE. Losses at the gene ends were 3 bases for V and 0 bases for J; bases not matched to a gene: 5. For the CDR3, the DNA is TGTGCCAGCAGCGAGGCGACTAGCGGGAGTAGCACAGATACGCAGTATTTT. It translates to CASSEATSGSSTDTQYF.

This sequence joins TRBV11-3 and TRBJ2-1; 11 bases line up with TRBD2. CDR1 SGHNT and CDR2 YENEEA come from the germline V gene. J was trimmed by 9 bases and V by 5 bases; bases with no gene match: 6. There are 14 residues in the CDR3. CDR3 DNA: TGTGCCAGCAGCAAGGGGACTAGCGGCAGTGAGCAGTTCTTC. This gives the protein CASSKGTSGSEQFF.

The chain has TRBV18 and TRBJ2-7, with D unresolved. The length of the CDR3 is 16 residues. Germline lookup yields CDR1 KGHSH and CDR2 LQKENI. Trimming removed 3 bases at V and 3 bases at J, with 18 bases between. DNA of the CDR3: TGTGCCAGCTCACCCTCTGTCAGGTATCTCCTCTACGAGCAGTACTTC. Encoded protein: CASSPSVRYLLYEQYF.

The V gene is TRBV27, the J gene TRBJ1-5; D might be TRBD1 (6 bases). V shed 4 bases and J shed 4 bases, with 11 bases lying between them. Germline CDR1 MNHEY, CDR2 SMNVEV (reference sequence). The CDR3 sequence is 14 residues long. This CDR3 reads CASSYEGGNQPQHF. The CDR3 bases are TGTGCCAGCAGTTACGAGGGGGGGAATCAGCCCCAGCATTTT.

This clone has just a few counts. The V gene is TRBV9, the J gene TRBJ2-3; 7 bases fit TRBD2. Germline V lookup: CDR1 SGDLS, CDR2 YYNGEE. There are 16 residues in the CDR3. Germline trimming cut 2 bases from V and 0 bases from J; bases unmatched to any gene: 6. In nucleotides, the CDR3 is TGTGCCAGCAGCGTTGTGGCTAGCGGAAGCACAGATACGCAGTATTTT. Translation: CASSVVASGSTDTQYF.

This chain joins TRBV9 and TRBJ1-4, with TRBD1 matching 7 bases. After removal of 4 bases from V and 4 bases from J, the junction contained 7 bases not matched to a gene. The CDR3 is 15 amino acids. From germline, CDR1 is SGDLS and CDR2 YYNGEE. CDR3 in amino acids: CASSRLGQNNEKLFF. The CDR3 nucleotides are TGTGCCAGCAGCCGACTGGGACAGAATAATGAAAAACTGTTTTTT.

V usage is TRBV5-1 and J usage is TRBJ1-6; D unresolved. Germline lookup yields CDR1 SGHRS and CDR2 YFSETQ. There are 17 residues in the CDR3. The V end lost 0 bases, the J end lost 0 bases, and 10 bases lay between the germline ends. CDR3 bases: TGCGCCAGCAGCTTGGAAGGCGGCAGCTCCTATAATTCACCCCTCCACTTT. Translated, it gives CASSLEGGSSYNSPLHF.

The chain combines TRBV5-4 with TRBJ1-6; TRBD1 agrees at 9 bases. CDR1 is SGHNT and CDR2 is YYREEE in the germline V gene (reference sequence). The CDR3 extends over 16 amino acids. J was trimmed by 9 bases and V by 0 bases; bases with no gene match: 7. The CDR3 region is CASSLGTGDIGSPLHF. The CDR3 nucleotides are TGTGCCAGCAGCTTGGGGACAGGGGATATTGGTTCACCCCTCCACTTT.

This chain uses TRBV19 with TRBJ2-5; 7 bases agree with TRBD1. CDR3 length equals 15 residues. Losses at the gene ends were 0 bases for V and 2 bases for J; bases not matched to a gene: 3. CDR1 is LNHDA and CDR2 is SQIVND in the germline V gene (reference sequence). CDR3: CASSIDPGGQETQYF. As DNA, the CDR3 is TGTGCCAGTAGTATAGATCCAGGGGGTCAAGAGACCCAGTACTTC.

This chain links TRBV9 with TRBJ2-7; D call uncertain. The germline CDR1 and CDR2 sequences are SGDLS and YYNGEE. The length of the CDR3 is 13 residues. V lost 0 bases to trimming and J lost 4 bases, with 8 bases between them. CDR3 amino acids: CASSVGLQYEQYF. CDR3 DNA sequence: TGTGCCAGCAGCGTAGGACTGCAGTACGAGCAGTACTTC.

The genes are TRBV9 and TRBJ1-6; D uncertain. CDR3 length: 12 amino acids. In germline, CDR1 is SGDLS, CDR2 YYNGEE. Trimming removed 0 bases from V and 10 bases from J, with 5 bases in between. CDR3 sequence reads: CASSVGASPLHF. CDR3 in DNA: TGTGCCAGCAGCGTAGGAGCGTCACCCCTCCACTTT.

J is TRBJ1-4 and V is TRBV2; D is unresolved. Trimming pared 3 bases from V and 8 bases from J, leaving 10 bases between. Germline CDR1 and CDR2: SNHLY and FYNNEI. The CDR3 loop spans 13 amino acids. DNA of the CDR3: TGTGCCAGCAGTGAGAACGGGGAGGAAAAACTGTTTTTT. As protein: CASSENGEEKLFF.

This chain uses TRBV25-1 with TRBJ2-3; D is perhaps TRBD1 (6 bases). Germline-derived CDR1 and CDR2 are MGHDK and SYGVNS. CDR3 length equals 13 residues. The germline V and J ends were trimmed by 9 bases and 2 bases, with 12 bases remaining between them. The CDR3 sequence is CASPDRPTDTQYF. CDR3 bases: TGTGCCAGTCCAGACAGGCCCACAGATACGCAGTATTTT.

The chain recombines TRBV11-2 with TRBJ2-7, with a weak D call TRBD2 (5 bases). The V gene lost 7 bases and the J gene lost 0 bases, with 16 bases spanning the gap. This CDR3 is 15 amino acids long. The germline V gene has CDR1 SGHAT and CDR2 FQNNGV. CDR3 loop: CASTRGSSLSYEQYF. DNA of the CDR3: TGTGCCAGCACCAGAGGGAGTTCCCTCTCCTACGAGCAGTACTTC.

This chain links TRBV28 with TRBJ2-7, with TRBD2 matching 11 bases. CDR3 length equals 14 residues. The trim removed 5 bases at V and 7 bases at J, leaving 7 bases unmatched. Germline values: CDR1 MDHEN, CDR2 SYDVKM. This chain's CDR3 is CASSVLAGAGEQYF. The CDR3 coding sequence is TGTGCCAGCAGTGTACTAGCGGGAGCTGGTGAGCAGTACTTC.